This T cell receptor beta chain emerged from a study of T cell repertoires in cytomegalovirus infection. Overall study results and limits: The ex vivo response was dominated by HLA-C-restricted CMV-specific TCR beta clonotypes.

Germline V gene sequence: CDR1 SNHLY, CDR2 FYNNEI. The ends were cut back, 1 base at V and 0 bases at J, with 3 bases in the middle. The CDR3 runs to 13 residues. Remarks on this clonotype: The antigen is undetermined.

MiXCR, run by TCRdb on the reads, gives a single entry per CDR3 protein. Of about 60,000 distinct CDR3 sequences in the sample, 33% are singletons; the top ten hold about two thirds. This chain uses TRBV2 with TRBJ1-1; D is unresolved. The receptor's source is a human donor in good health (CMV status not recorded). Some clones in this sample may be carry-over from other donors' samples. Sequencing was done on a sample of PBMCs, sequenced either directly or after in vitro stimulation (not recorded which). The CDR3 coding sequence is TGTGCCAGCAGTGAAGAGGTGAACACTGAAGCTTTCTTT. Protein: CASSEEVNTEAFF. Filled out from reference TRBV2 and TRBJ1-1, the complete variable domain reads EPEVTQTPSHQVTQMGQEVILRCVPISNHLYFYWYRQILGQKVEFLVSFYNNEISEKSEIFDDQFSVERPDGSNFTLKIRSTKLEDSAMYFCASSEEVNTEAFFGQGTRLTVV.